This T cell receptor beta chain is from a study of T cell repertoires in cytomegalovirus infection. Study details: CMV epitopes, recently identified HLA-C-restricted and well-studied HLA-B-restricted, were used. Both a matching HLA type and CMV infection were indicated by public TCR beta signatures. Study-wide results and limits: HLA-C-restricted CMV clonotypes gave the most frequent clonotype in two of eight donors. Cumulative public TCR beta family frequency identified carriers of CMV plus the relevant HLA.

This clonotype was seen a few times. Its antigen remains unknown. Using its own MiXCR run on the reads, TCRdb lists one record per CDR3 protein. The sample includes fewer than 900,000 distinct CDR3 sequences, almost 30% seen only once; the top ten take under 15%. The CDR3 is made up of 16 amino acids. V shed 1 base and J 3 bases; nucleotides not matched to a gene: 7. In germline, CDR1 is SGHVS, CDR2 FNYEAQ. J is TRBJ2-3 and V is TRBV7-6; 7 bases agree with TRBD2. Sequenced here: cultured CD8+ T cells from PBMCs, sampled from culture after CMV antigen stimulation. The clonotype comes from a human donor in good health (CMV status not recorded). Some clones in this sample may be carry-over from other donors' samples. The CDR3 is CASSLVTSVVTDTQYF. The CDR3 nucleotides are TGTGCCAGCAGCTTAGTCACTAGCGTAGTAACAGATACGCAGTATTTT.